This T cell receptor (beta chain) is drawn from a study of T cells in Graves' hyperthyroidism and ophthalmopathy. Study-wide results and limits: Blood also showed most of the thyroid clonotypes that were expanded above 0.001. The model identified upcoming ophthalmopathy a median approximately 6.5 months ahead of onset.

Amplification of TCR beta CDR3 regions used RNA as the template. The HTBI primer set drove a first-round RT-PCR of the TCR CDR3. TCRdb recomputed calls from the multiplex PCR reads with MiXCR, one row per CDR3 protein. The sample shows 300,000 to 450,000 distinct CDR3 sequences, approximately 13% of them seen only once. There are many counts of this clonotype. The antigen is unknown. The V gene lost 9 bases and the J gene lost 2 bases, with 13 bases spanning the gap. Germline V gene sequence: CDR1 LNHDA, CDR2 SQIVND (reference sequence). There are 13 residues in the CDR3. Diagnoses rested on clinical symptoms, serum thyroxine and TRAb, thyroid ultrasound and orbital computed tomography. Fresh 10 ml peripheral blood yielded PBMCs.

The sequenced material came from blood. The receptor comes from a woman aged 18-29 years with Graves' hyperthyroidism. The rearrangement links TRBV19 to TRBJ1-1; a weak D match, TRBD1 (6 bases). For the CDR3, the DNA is TGTGCCAGCGAGAACAGGGTTAACACTGAAGCTTTCTTT. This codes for CASENRVNTEAFF.